The 13 T cell receptor beta chains listed next were all sequenced from one sample in a study of blood T cell repertoires in COVID-19. Sequenced by immunoSEQ multiplex PCR; TCRdb stores in-frame clones only, minus some. The sample carries some 250,000 clones, about 86% recorded once. Sequencing input: peripheral blood. These receptors all come from a man at least 80 years old with acute or convalescent COVID-19.

V usage is TRBV3-1 (or the pseudogene TRBV3-2) and J usage is TRBJ2-1, with TRBD2 as a possible D gene (5 bases). Germline CDR1 reads LGHDT; CDR2 reads YNNKEL (reference sequence). This CDR3 comprises 16 residues. The V gene lost 1 base and the J gene lost 5 bases, with 15 bases spanning the gap. The CDR3 coding sequence is TGTGCCAGCAGCCAAGGGTTCGGCCCTAGCAACAATGAGCAGTTCTTC. This encodes CASSQGFGPSNNEQFF.

This clone was seen only a few times. This sequence joins TRBV7-9 and TRBJ2-7, with 8 bases lining up with TRBD1. Germline assignment: CDR1 SEHNR and CDR2 FQNEAQ (reference sequence). The V segment lost 5 bases and the J segment 4 bases; nucleotides outside the gene matches: 13. The CDR3 has 16 amino acids. CDR3 amino acids: CASSDETGVGMYEQYF. The CDR3 DNA follows: TGTGCCAGCAGCGACGAGACAGGGGTCGGTATGTACGAGCAGTACTTC.

The chain employs TRBV29-1 and TRBJ2-2; 7 bases align to TRBD1. V shed 4 bases and J 1 base; nucleotides not matched to a gene: 6. This CDR3 contains 15 residues. Germline V gene data show CDR1 as SQVTM and CDR2 as ANQGSEA. The CDR3 coding sequence is TGCAGCGTTGGCACCGGGACAGAGAACACCGGGGAGCTGTTTTTT. It translates to CSVGTGTENTGELFF.

This clone was seen a handful of times. This chain uses TRBV2 with TRBJ1-1; 10 bases are shared with TRBD1. CDR1 is SNHLY and CDR2 is FYNNEI in the germline V gene. The length of the CDR3 is 14 residues. The V gene end was trimmed by 7 bases and the J gene end by 5 bases; junction bases not matched to a gene: 7. CDR3 bases: TGTGCCAGCATGCGGGACAGGGGATCGACTGAAGCTTTCTTT. This translates into CASMRDRGSTEAFF.

This chain links TRBV28 with TRBJ1-4, with D perhaps matching TRBD1 (5 bases). There are 16 residues in the CDR3. Trimming pared 6 bases from V and 6 bases from J, leaving 20 bases between. The V gene's germline CDR1 is MDHEN and CDR2 SYDVKM. The CDR3 is CASSPGPRTSYEKLFF. The CDR3 nucleotides are TGTGCCAGCAGCCCCGGGCCGAGGACAAGTTATGAAAAACTGTTTTTT. Full variable domain (remainder filled in from reference TRBV28 and TRBJ1-4): DVKVTQSSRYLVKRTGEKVFLECVQDMDHENMFWYRQDPGLGLRLIYFSYDVKMKEKGDIPEGYSVSREKKERFSLILESASTNQTSMYLCASSPGPRTSYEKLFFGSGTQLSVL.

The V gene is TRBV28, the J gene TRBJ2-5; weak D call: TRBD1 (6 bases). The V end lost 4 bases, the J end lost 1 base, and 19 bases lay between the germline ends. The CDR3 contains 17 residues. CDR1 and CDR2 (germline): MDHEN, SYDVKM. The CDR3 here is CASSSSPRRGFQETQYF. CDR3 nucleotides: TGTGCCAGCAGTTCCAGCCCCCGCAGGGGCTTCCAAGAGACCCAGTACTTC.

V gene TRBV27 combines with J gene TRBJ1-1; TRBD1 might be the D (6 bases). This CDR3 contains 14 residues. Between the trimmed V and J ends, which lost 2 bases and 6 bases, there was a span of 13 bases. Per the germline V gene, CDR1 is MNHEY and CDR2 is SMNVEV (reference sequence). DNA for the CDR3: TGTGCCAGCAGTTTAAGGCAGGGGTGGCCTGAAGCTTTCTTT. Translated, it gives CASSLRQGWPEAFF.

This chain joins TRBV7-2 and TRBJ1-4; unclear D gene. CDR1 SGHTA and CDR2 FQGNSA come from the germline V gene. CDR3 size: 15 residues. Trimming left V 1 base short and J 0 bases short, with 6 bases between. The CDR3 DNA reads as TGTGCCAGCAGCTTAGAGGGAGCAACTAATGAAAAACTGTTTTTT. This translates into CASSLEGATNEKLFF.

The chain joins TRBV27 to TRBJ2-3; unclear D gene. V was clipped by 2 bases and J by 1 base, with 7 bases between them. Germline V lookup: CDR1 MNHEY, CDR2 SMNVEV (reference sequence). The CDR3 loop spans 14 amino acids. CDR3 protein: CASSLLSGTDTQYF. As DNA, the CDR3 is TGTGCCAGCAGTTTACTCAGCGGCACAGATACGCAGTATTTT.

The gene calls are TRBV7-9 and TRBJ2-4; 11 bases are a match to TRBD1. The CDR3 runs to 16 residues. Germline assignment: CDR1 SEHNR and CDR2 FQNEAQ (reference sequence). V lost 1 base, J lost 8 bases, and 7 bases stayed unmatched. CDR3 in DNA: TGTGCCAGCAGCTTAGTTAGGACAGGGGGCTTTGACATTCAGTACTTC. It is translated as CASSLVRTGGFDIQYF.

V and J are TRBV2 and TRBJ2-1, with 10 bases that match TRBD2. J lost 6 bases, V lost 8 bases, and 4 bases had no gene match. CDR3 length: 13 residues. Germline V gives CDR1 SNHLY, CDR2 FYNNEI. The CDR3 DNA follows: TGTGCCAGCGGCCTAGCGGGAGTCAATGAGCAGTTCTTC. Its protein is CASGLAGVNEQFF. The whole variable domain, remainder taken from reference TRBV2 and TRBJ2-1, is EPEVTQTPSHQVTQMGQEVILRCVPISNHLYFYWYRQILGQKVEFLVSFYNNEISEKSEIFDDQFSVERPDGSNFTLKIRSTKLEDSAMYFCASGLAGVNEQFFGPGTRLTVL.

V and J are TRBV4-1 and TRBJ2-2, with D uncertain. V was trimmed by 4 bases and J by 9 bases, leaving 12 bases between them. Germline CDR1 MGHRA, CDR2 YSYEKL. There are 13 residues in the CDR3. CDR3 in amino acids: CASSLVPPRELFF. The DNA of the CDR3 is TGCGCCAGCAGCCTAGTACCGCCCCGGGAGCTGTTTTTT.

The chain joins TRBV29-1 to TRBJ2-2; 8 bases match TRBD1. CDR3 length: 15 amino acids. V shed 6 bases, J shed 4 bases, and the junction held 10 bases outside the gene matches. CDR1 and CDR2 from the germline V gene are SQVTM and ANQGSEA. In DNA, the CDR3 is TGCAGCGTGACCGGGACAGGAGGGTTCACCGGGGAGCTGTTTTTT. Protein: CSVTGTGGFTGELFF.